This is a list of T cell receptor beta chains from one sample in a study of cytomegalovirus exposure and HLA in healthy donors. The protocol was immunoSEQ multiplex PCR, while the TCRdb copy is restricted to in-frame clones and leaves out a portion. The sample yields more than 60,000 clones, approximately 74% seen once. Sequencing used PBMCs. Every receptor here comes from a man in his forties or fifties in good health and CMV-seropositive. The conserved cysteine and the conserved F or W are not part of the CDR3 here. Fields, in order: V gene, CDR3 length, CDR3 protein.

v_gene: TRBV7-9
len: 10
CDR3aa: ASSDLVAEQY

v_gene: TRBV27
len: 12
CDR3aa: ASRPFRGGVGYT

v_gene: TRBV5-6
len: 13
CDR3aa: ASNRPGRGPNEQF

v_gene: TRBV7-8
len: 16
CDR3aa: ASLRSRRGSSGANVLT

v_gene: TRBV4-2
len: 11
CDR3aa: ASSQEFTDTQY

v_gene: TRBV14
len: 13
CDR3aa: ASSQDRNGRREQF

v_gene: TRBV6-6
len: 14
CDR3aa: ASSYTQGDGDNEQF

v_gene: TRBV28
len: 10
CDR3aa: ASSPGNYGYT

v_gene: TRBV2
len: 12
CDR3aa: ALYDRTVSYEQY

v_gene: TRBV4-2
len: 13
CDR3aa: ASSQVVGEIFEQY

v_gene: TRBV19
len: 11
CDR3aa: ASSMTANYGYT

v_gene: TRBV27
len: 14
CDR3aa: ASSLVAGTSVNEQF

v_gene: TRBV30
len: 13
CDR3aa: AWSVRRGSIGELF

v_gene: TRBV9
len: 15
CDR3aa: ASSVSHTLTVNTEAF

v_gene: TRBV6-5
len: 13
CDR3aa: ASSTRPGVVSEAF

v_gene: TRBV5-1
len: 16
CDR3aa: ASSPGQGARGGGGELF

v_gene: TRBV5-1
len: 13
CDR3aa: ASSLASASTDTQY